The 22 T cell receptor beta chains below were found in one sample sequenced in a study of cytomegalovirus exposure and HLA in healthy donors. PCR amplification relied on 60 Vbeta primers (plus 13 Jbeta primers). Assay: immunoSEQ multiplex PCR; the TCRdb copy retains only in-frame clones and omits some. The table includes 130,000 to 150,000 clones, approximately 78% detected once. The material sequenced was PBMCs. The receptors come from a woman aged 18-29 years in good health and CMV-seropositive.

The rearrangement joins TRBV20-1 to TRBJ2-5; D is unresolved. TRBJ2-7 explains the end of the DNA better; the J call may be wrong. The CDR3 contains 11 residues. Germline V CDR1 and CDR2: DFQATT, SNEGSKA (reference sequence). The CDR3 DNA follows: TGCAGTGCCTCCTACTCCTACGAGCAGTACTTC. This encodes CSASYSYEQYF.

This clone was counted at least ten times. As DNA, the CDR3 is TGTGCCAGCAGCTTAGAGCAGGGGGTGACGGATGAAAAACTGTTTTTT. Translated: CASSLEQGVTDEKLFF. The chain is built from TRBV5-6 and TRBJ1-4, with TRBD1 matching over 7 bases. From germline, CDR1 is SGHDT and CDR2 YYEEEE. This CDR3 comprises 16 residues. After removal of 2 bases from V and 6 bases from J, the junction contained 10 bases not matched to a gene.

This sequence joins TRBV11-2 and TRBJ2-1, with unresolved D. V was shortened by 1 base and J by 4 bases, with 5 bases between the two germline ends. The CDR3 spans 13 residues. Looked up from germline, CDR1 is SGHAT and CDR2 is FQNNGV. In nucleotides, the CDR3 is TGTGCCAGCAGCTTAGCCCGTTACAATGAGCAGTTCTTC. Translated: CASSLARYNEQFF. The full variable domain, its missing parts supplied by reference TRBV11-2 and TRBJ2-1, is EAGVAQSPRYKIIEKRQSVAFWCNPISGHATLYWYQQILGQGPKLLIQFQNNGVVDDSQLPKDRFSAERLKGVDSTLKIQPAKLEDSAVYLCASSLARYNEQFFGPGTRLTVL.

This rearrangement joins TRBV29-1 to TRBJ2-1; the D gene is possibly TRBD1 (6 bases). The CDR3 is 11 residues long. The germline CDR1 and CDR2 sequences are SQVTM and ANQGSEA. With 4 bases removed from V and 7 bases from J, the gap between germline ends came to 8 bases. The chain's CDR3 is CSVGQANEQFF. The CDR3 DNA sequence: TGCAGCGTTGGACAGGCAAATGAGCAGTTCTTC.

This chain connects TRBV5-7 to TRBJ1-4, with TRBD1 identical over 9 bases. TRBV5-7 falls under the ORF class, with uncertain function. After removal of 2 bases from V and 4 bases from J, the junction contained 12 bases not matched to a gene. The CDR3 totals 18 residues. DNA of the CDR3: TGTGCCAGCAGCTTACTCACGGGACAGGGTAGAGTTAATGAAAAACTGTTTTTT. Translated: CASSLLTGQGRVNEKLFF.

This clone has a single count. This chain links TRBV9 with TRBJ2-7, with D possibly TRBD1 on 5 matching bases. Germline values: CDR1 SGDLS, CDR2 YYNGEE. The CDR3 is 15 amino acids. The V and J ends lost 2 bases and 5 bases respectively, with 17 bases between them. DNA of the CDR3: TGTGCCAGCAGCGTTGGATCAGGGCTGAGCCACGAGCAGTACTTC. Protein product: CASSVGSGLSHEQYF.

The chain joins TRBV25-1 to TRBJ2-7; possibly TRBD2 for D (6 bases). The CDR3 is made up of 14 amino acids. Germline V gives CDR1 MGHDK, CDR2 SYGVNS. The V gene lost 5 bases and the J gene lost 1 base, with 12 bases spanning the gap. This CDR3 reads CASSPAGTSYEQYF. CDR3 sequence (DNA): TGTGCCAGCAGTCCCGCCGGGACTTCCTACGAGCAGTACTTC.

The chain is built from TRBV5-1 and TRBJ2-5; 8 bases map to TRBD1. The length of the CDR3 is 19 residues. The germline V gene encodes CDR1 SGHRS and CDR2 YFSETQ. With 4 bases clipped from V and 5 bases from J, the junction kept 22 bases outside the gene matches. The DNA of the CDR3 is TGCGCCAGCAGCGACCGAAAGGGACAGGTTCTCCCTACGGGGGAGACCCAGTACTTC. Its protein is CASSDRKGQVLPTGETQYF.

This rearrangement joins TRBV6-6 to TRBJ2-7; TRBD1 is a possible D gene (6 bases). The ends were cut back, 5 bases at V and 4 bases at J, with 21 bases in the middle. The germline gives CDR1 MNHNY, CDR2 SVGAGI (reference sequence). The length of the CDR3 is 16 residues. CDR3 region: CASSGPGAPHRYEQYF. CDR3 DNA: TGTGCCAGCAGTGGACCAGGGGCTCCCCATCGGTACGAGCAGTACTTC.

This clone was counted only a few times. This rearrangement joins TRBV10-3 to TRBJ2-1, with 8 bases lining up with TRBD2. CDR1 is ENHRY and CDR2 is SYGVKD in the germline V gene. This CDR3 spans 15 amino acids. J lost 5 bases, V lost 4 bases, and 7 bases had no gene match. DNA for the CDR3: TGTGCCATCAGTGGTGACGGGGGGGGCCACAATGAGCAGTTCTTC. Protein product: CAISGDGGGHNEQFF.

The chain joins TRBV11-3 to TRBJ1-1; 7 nucleotides align to TRBD1. The CDR3 is 13 residues long. V trimming: 1 base; J trimming: 13 bases; junction bases outside the gene matches: 9. Germline values: CDR1 SGHNT, CDR2 YENEEA. CDR3 protein: CASSLGPTGFVFF. In nucleotides, the CDR3 is TGTGCCAGCAGCTTAGGACCGACAGGGTTTGTTTTCTTT.

The chain combines TRBV30 with TRBJ1-1; TRBD1 might be the D (5 bases). Per germline, CDR1 GTSNPN and CDR2 SVGIG (reference sequence). V lost 2 bases and J lost 5, with 12 bases in between. The CDR3 loop spans 13 amino acids. The CDR3 bases are TGTGCCTGGAGTTATAGGGGAGGGACTGAAGCTTTCTTT. It yields the protein CAWSYRGGTEAFF.

The genes are TRBV7-2 and TRBJ1-2; 7 bases are shared with TRBD1. Germline CDR1 and CDR2: SGHTA and FQGNSA. J gave up 1 base and V 6 bases, and 2 bases lay outside the gene matches. The CDR3 loop spans 13 amino acids. CDR3 sequence reads: CASRRQGNYGYTF. The CDR3 bases are TGTGCCAGCAGGCGACAGGGTAACTATGGCTACACCTTC.

This clone was recorded only once. The chain carries TRBV11-2 and TRBJ2-3; TRBD2 matches at 7 bases. Germline CDR1 SGHAT, CDR2 FQNNGV. After removal of 4 bases from V and 2 bases from J, the junction contained 12 bases not matched to a gene. The length of the CDR3 is 17 residues. The CDR3 loop reads CASSWTRRGTVTDTQYF. The CDR3 region has the DNA TGTGCCAGCAGCTGGACTCGGCGGGGGACGGTCACAGATACGCAGTATTTT. The full variable domain, with the rest looked up from reference TRBV11-2 and TRBJ2-3, is EAGVAQSPRYKIIEKRQSVAFWCNPISGHATLYWYQQILGQGPKLLIQFQNNGVVDDSQLPKDRFSAERLKGVDSTLKIQPAKLEDSAVYLCASSWTRRGTVTDTQYFGPGTRLTVL.

This clone was counted a few times. This chain connects TRBV10-3 to TRBJ2-7; 12 bases are shared with TRBD2. This CDR3 has 13 amino acids. Germline V gene data show CDR1 as ENHRY and CDR2 as SYGVKD. With 10 bases clipped from V and 2 bases from J, the junction kept 3 bases outside the gene matches. The CDR3 spells CATSGGAAYEQYF. The CDR3 DNA reads TGTGCCACTAGCGGGGGGGCCGCCTACGAGCAGTACTTC.

This chain uses TRBV6-1 with TRBJ2-3, with TRBD1 as a possible D gene (5 bases). This CDR3 has 14 amino acids. The germline V and J ends were trimmed by 5 bases and 6 bases, with 15 bases remaining between them. Germline lookup yields CDR1 MNHNS and CDR2 SASEGT. The CDR3, as DNA: TGTGCCAGCAGTCGAAAAGGGGTCGCCGATACGCAGTATTTT. This sequence encodes CASSRKGVADTQYF.

This clone was found a few times. The gene calls are TRBV2 and TRBJ1-6; D possibly corresponds to TRBD1 (6 bases). Germline values: CDR1 SNHLY, CDR2 FYNNEI. The CDR3 contains 14 residues. V shed 5 bases and J shed 7 bases, with 12 bases lying between them. As DNA, the CDR3 is TGTGCCAGCAGTCCCGGGACACGGAATTCACCCCTCCACTTT. This sequence encodes CASSPGTRNSPLHF.

The rearrangement uses TRBV5-6 and TRBJ1-5; 8 bases are shared with TRBD1. The CDR3 is 15 residues long. Germline loops: CDR1 SGHDT, CDR2 YYEEEE. The junction had 10 bases not matched to a gene; V was cut back by 2 bases and J by 9 bases. CDR3 sequence reads: CASSFGQGGSRPQHF. The CDR3 bases are TGTGCCAGCAGCTTCGGACAGGGTGGGTCCAGGCCCCAGCATTTT.

V usage is TRBV6-1 and J usage is TRBJ1-1; unclear D gene. The ends were cut back, 2 bases at V and 4 bases at J, with 17 bases in the middle. This CDR3 region has 16 residues. CDR1 is MNHNS, CDR2 SASEGT, per germline. Here the CDR3 DNA reads TGTGCCAGCAGTGAACTGGGGTGGGAGGGATTCACTGAAGCTTTCTTT. Its translation is CASSELGWEGFTEAFF.

This clone has just a few counts. CDR3 in DNA: TGTGCCAGCAGCGTAGGGGCAGATAATTCACCCCTCCACTTT. Protein: CASSVGADNSPLHF. The genes are TRBV9 and TRBJ1-6; D not certain. The CDR3 contains 14 residues. The germline CDR1 and CDR2 sequences are SGDLS and YYNGEE. V was pared by 0 bases and J by 5 bases, with 6 bases between. The full variable domain, in which reference TRBV9 and TRBJ1-6 provide the parts outside the CDR3, is DSGVTQTPKHLITATGQRVTLRCSPRSGDLSVYWYQQSLDQGLQFLIQYYNGEERAKGNILERFSAQQFPDLHSELNLSSLELGDSALYFCASSVGADNSPLHFGNGTRLTVT.

The table lists this clone with a few counts. The V gene is TRBV5-1, the J gene TRBJ2-5, with D possibly matching TRBD2 (6 bases). V lost 0 bases to trimming and J lost 4 bases, with 10 bases between them. Germline V CDR1 and CDR2: SGHRS, YFSETQ. CDR3 length: 14 residues. The CDR3 spells CASSLVRGGETQYF. In nucleotides, the CDR3 is TGCGCCAGCAGCTTGGTTAGGGGAGGAGAGACCCAGTACTTC.

The chain carries TRBV5-1 and TRBJ2-5, with 12 bases aligning to TRBD1. The germline CDR1 and CDR2 sequences are SGHRS and YFSETQ. CDR3 length: 16 amino acids. Trimming at V came to 3 bases and at J to 6 bases, leaving 9 bases not matched to a gene. CDR3 nucleotides: TGCGCCAGCAGCTCAACGGGGACAGGGGGCCGAAAGACCCAGTACTTC. This encodes CASSSTGTGGRKTQYF.